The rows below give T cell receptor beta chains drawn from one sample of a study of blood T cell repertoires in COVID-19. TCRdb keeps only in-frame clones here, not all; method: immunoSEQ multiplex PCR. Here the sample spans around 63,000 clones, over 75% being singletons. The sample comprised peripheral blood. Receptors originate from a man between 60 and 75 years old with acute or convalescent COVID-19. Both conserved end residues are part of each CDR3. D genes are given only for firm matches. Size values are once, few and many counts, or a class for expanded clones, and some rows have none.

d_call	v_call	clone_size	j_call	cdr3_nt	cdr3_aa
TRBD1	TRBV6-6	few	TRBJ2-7	TGTGCCAGCTCGCGGTCGGGACAGGGGGCTTACGAGCAGTACTTC	CASSRSGQGAYEQYF
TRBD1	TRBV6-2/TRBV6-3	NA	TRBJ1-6	TGTGCCAGCAGTACCGTCGGGAAGGGGGCAAATTCACCCCTCCACTTT	CASSTVGKGANSPLHF
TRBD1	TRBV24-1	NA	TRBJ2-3	TGTGCCACCAGTGATTCATTGGGACAGGGTAAAAATACGCAGTATTTT	CATSDSLGQGKNTQYF
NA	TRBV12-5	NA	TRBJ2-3	TGTGCTAGTGGCCCGGGGGCAGATACGCAGTATTTT	CASGPGADTQYF
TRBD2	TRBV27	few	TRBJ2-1	TGTGCCAGCATGACTAGCGGGGGCCACAATGAGCAGTTCTTC	CASMTSGGHNEQFF
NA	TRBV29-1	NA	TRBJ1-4	TGCAGCGCCCTAGAGCCCCAAGAAAAACTGTTTTTT	CSALEPQEKLFF
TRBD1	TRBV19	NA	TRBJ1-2	TGTGCCAGTAGGGCACAGGGGGCCTCTAACTATGGCTACACCTTC	CASRAQGASNYGYTF
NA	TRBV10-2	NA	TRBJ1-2	TGCGCCAGCAGGGGGGGAGGGGCCGCGTCTTATGGCTACACCTTC	CASRGGGAASYGYTF
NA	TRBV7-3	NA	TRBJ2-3	TGTGCCAGCAGCTCCCCTGGCGGAGATACGCAGTATTTT	CASSSPGGDTQYF
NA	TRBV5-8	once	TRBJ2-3	TGTGCCAGCACCCCTGGGGTAGCGGTTAGCACAGATACGCAGTATTTT	CASTPGVAVSTDTQYF
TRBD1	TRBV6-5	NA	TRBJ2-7	TGTGCCAGCAGCCCCGACAGGGTGTCCTACGAGCAGTACTTC	CASSPDRVSYEQYF
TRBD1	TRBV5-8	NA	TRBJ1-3	TGTGCCAGCAGCTTCCCCGGGACAGGGAACTCTGGAAACACCATATATTTT	CASSFPGTGNSGNTIYF
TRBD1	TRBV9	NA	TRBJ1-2	TGTGCCAGCAGCGTAGTCCAGGGGGCGGGCTACACCTTC	CASSVVQGAGYTF
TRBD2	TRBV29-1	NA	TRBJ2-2	TGCAGCGTGGCGGGACTAGCGGGGGACACCGGGGAGCTGTTTTTT	CSVAGLAGDTGELFF
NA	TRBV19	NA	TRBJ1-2	TGTGCCAGTAGTAAGACGGGATATGGCTACACCTTC	CASSKTGYGYTF
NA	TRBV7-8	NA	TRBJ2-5	TGTGCCAGCAACTACAGGGGGGGCCAGGGGGCCCAGTACTTC	CASNYRGGQGAQYF
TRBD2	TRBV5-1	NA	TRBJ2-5	TGCGCCAGCAGCTACCTAACCGGGACTAGTAGCGAGACCCAGTACTTC	CASSYLTGTSSETQYF
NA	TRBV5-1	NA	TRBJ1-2	TGCGCCAGCAGCTTGGCCGTAACAGGAGTTGACGGCTACACCTTC	CASSLAVTGVDGYTF
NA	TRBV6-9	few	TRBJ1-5	TGTGCCAGCAGTTTTCCAGGGTATTGTAGTCAGCCCCAGCATTTT	CASSFPGYCSQPQHF
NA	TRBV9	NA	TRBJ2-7	TGTGCCAGCAGCTCTAGGGACACATTCTACGAGCAGTACTTC	CASSSRDTFYEQYF
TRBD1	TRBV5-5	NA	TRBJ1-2	TGTGCCAGCAGCTTGGTGGCAGGGGGCTTCTATGGCTACACCTTC	CASSLVAGGFYGYTF
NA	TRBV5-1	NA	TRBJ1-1	TGCGCCAGCAGCCGCCTCCCCACCGGGACATCCAACACTGAAGCTTTCTTT	CASSRLPTGTSNTEAFF
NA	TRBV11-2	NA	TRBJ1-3	TGTGCCAGCAGCTCTCTTTGGACACGCTCTGGAAACACCATATATTTT	CASSSLWTRSGNTIYF
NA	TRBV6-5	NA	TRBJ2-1	TGTGCCAGCAGTCGTCGAGAGGGAACTGAGCAGTTCTTC	CASSRREGTEQFF
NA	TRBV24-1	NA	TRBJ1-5	TGTGCCACCAGTGATAGATTCACAAATCAGCCCCAGCATTTT	CATSDRFTNQPQHF
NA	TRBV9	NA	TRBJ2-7	TGTGCCAGCAGCGTAGAGGGAGGAACAGGGGGGGACGAGCAGTACTTC	CASSVEGGTGGDEQYF
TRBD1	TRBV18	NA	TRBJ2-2	TGTGCCAGCTCACCAAGGGGGCAGGGCGAGCTGTTTTTT	CASSPRGQGELFF
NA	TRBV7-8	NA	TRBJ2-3	TGTGCCAGCAGCCAACTAGGACAGAAAGATACGCAGTATTTT	CASSQLGQKDTQYF
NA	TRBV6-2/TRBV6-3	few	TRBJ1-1	TGTGCCAGCAGCCAACCTAACCGGAACACTGAAGCTTTCTTT	CASSQPNRNTEAFF
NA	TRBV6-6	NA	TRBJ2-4	TGTGCCAGCAGCCCAGACAGTAAGCTAGCCAAAAACATTCAGTACTTC	CASSPDSKLAKNIQYF
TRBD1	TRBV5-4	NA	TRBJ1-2	TGTGCCAGCAGCCGACAGGGGTCTAACTATGGCTACACCTTC	CASSRQGSNYGYTF
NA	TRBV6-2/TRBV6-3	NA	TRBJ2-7	TGTGCCAGCAGTTTAACCAGATCCTACGAGCAGTACTTC	CASSLTRSYEQYF
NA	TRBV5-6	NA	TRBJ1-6	TGTGCCAGCAGCTTGGCGAAGACTCTGTTTAATTCACCCCTCCACTTT	CASSLAKTLFNSPLHF
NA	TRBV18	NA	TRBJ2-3	TGTGCCAGCTCACGAACCCCCGGGACTAGCACAGATACGCAGTATTTT	CASSRTPGTSTDTQYF
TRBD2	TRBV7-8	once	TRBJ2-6	TGTGCCAGCAGCCTCGTAGCGGGGGACTCTGGGGCCAACGTCCTGACTTTC	CASSLVAGDSGANVLTF
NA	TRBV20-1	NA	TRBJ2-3	TGCAGTGCTAGTTTATCTCTCCCTAACACAGATACGCAGTATTTT	CSASLSLPNTDTQYF
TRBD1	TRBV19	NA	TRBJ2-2	TGTGCCAGTAGCTACACAGGGGGCGACACCGGGGAGCTGTTTTTT	CASSYTGGDTGELFF
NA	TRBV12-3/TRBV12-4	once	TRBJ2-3	TGTGCCAGCAGTTTAAGAGGGAGGCCTACGCAGTATTTT	CASSLRGRPTQYF
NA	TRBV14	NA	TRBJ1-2	TGTGCCAGCAGCCGACAGAACTATGGCTACACCTTC	CASSRQNYGYTF
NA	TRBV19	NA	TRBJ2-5	TGTGCCAGTAGTCACAGGGCCGGGGAGACCCAGTACTTC	CASSHRAGETQYF
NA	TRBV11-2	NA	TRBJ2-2	TGTGCCAGCAGCTCCCAGACAGGTTCACGCACCGGGGAGCTGTTTTTT	CASSSQTGSRTGELFF
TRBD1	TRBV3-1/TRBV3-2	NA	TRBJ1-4	TGTGCCAGCAGACCACCGACAGGGTTGCAAAAACTGTTTTTT	CASRPPTGLQKLFF
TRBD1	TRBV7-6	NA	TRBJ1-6	TGTGCCAGCAGCAACACAGGGGGCGGGAATTCACCCCTCCACTTT	CASSNTGGGNSPLHF
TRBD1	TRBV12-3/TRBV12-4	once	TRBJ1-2	TGTGCCAGCAGCACTACCGGGACAGTGCTTGACACCTTC	CASSTTGTVLDTF
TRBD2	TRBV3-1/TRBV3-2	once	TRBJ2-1	TGTGCCAGCAGCCCATGGACTAGCGGACAAAATGAGCAGTTCTTC	CASSPWTSGQNEQFF
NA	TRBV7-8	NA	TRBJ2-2	TGTGCCAGCAGCTCATACAGGACCAACACCGGGGAGCTGTTTTTT	CASSSYRTNTGELFF
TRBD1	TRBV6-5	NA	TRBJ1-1	TGTGCCAGCAGCTGGACAGGGAACACTGAAGCTTTCTTT	CASSWTGNTEAFF
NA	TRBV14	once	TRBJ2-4	TGTGCCAGCAGCCAAGAAAGCGTCGTAGCCAAAAACATTCAGTACTTC	CASSQESVVAKNIQYF
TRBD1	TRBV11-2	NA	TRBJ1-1	TGTGCCAGCAGCTCACAGGGGATTATGGCTTTCTTT	CASSSQGIMAFF
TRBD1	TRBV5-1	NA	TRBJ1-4	TGCGCCAGCAGCTTATCAGGGGGTAATGAAAAACTGTTTTTT	CASSLSGGNEKLFF
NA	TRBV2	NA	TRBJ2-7	TGTGCCAGCAGTGGTAGGACACTCGGCTCCTACGAGCAGTACTTC	CASSGRTLGSYEQYF
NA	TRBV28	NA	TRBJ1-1	TGTGCCAGCAGTTTCAGGGTCCCATCTCACACTGAAGCTTTCTTT	CASSFRVPSHTEAFF
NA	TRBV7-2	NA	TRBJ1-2	TGTGCCAGCAGCTTAGCACCAGGGCATGGCTACACCTTC	CASSLAPGHGYTF
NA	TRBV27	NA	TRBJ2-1	TGTGCCAGCAGTTCCTACCGGACCGGGGGGCCCTACAATGAGCAGTTCTTC	CASSSYRTGGPYNEQFF